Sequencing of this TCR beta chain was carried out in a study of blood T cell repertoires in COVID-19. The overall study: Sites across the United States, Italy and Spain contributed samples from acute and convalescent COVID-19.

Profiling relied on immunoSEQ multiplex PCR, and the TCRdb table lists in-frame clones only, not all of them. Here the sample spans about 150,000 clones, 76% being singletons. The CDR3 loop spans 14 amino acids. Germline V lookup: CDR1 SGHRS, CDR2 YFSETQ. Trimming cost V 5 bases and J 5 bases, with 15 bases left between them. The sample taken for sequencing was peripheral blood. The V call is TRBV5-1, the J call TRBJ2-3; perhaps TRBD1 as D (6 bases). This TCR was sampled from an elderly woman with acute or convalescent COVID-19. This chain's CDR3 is CASRPGQQGDTQYF. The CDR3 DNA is TGCGCCAGCAGACCGGGACAACAGGGAGATACGCAGTATTTT.